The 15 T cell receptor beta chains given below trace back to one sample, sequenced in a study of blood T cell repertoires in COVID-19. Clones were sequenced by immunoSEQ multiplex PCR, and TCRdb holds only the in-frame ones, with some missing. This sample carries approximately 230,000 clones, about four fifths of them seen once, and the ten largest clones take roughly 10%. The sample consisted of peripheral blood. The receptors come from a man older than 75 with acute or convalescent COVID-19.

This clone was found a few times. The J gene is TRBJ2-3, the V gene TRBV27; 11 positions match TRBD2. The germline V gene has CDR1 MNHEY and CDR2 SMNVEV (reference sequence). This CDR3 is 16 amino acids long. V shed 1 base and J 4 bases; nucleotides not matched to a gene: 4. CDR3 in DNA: TGTGCCAGCAGTTTATATAGCGGGGGGGCCGCAGATACGCAGTATTTT. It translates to CASSLYSGGAADTQYF.

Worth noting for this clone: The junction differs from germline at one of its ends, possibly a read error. This chain's CDR3 is CASSIRGTSSDEQYF. DNA for the CDR3: TGTGCCAGTAGTATACGGGGGACTAGCTCCGACGAGCAGTACTTC. The rearrangement links TRBV19 to TRBJ2-7; 9 bases match TRBD2. The CDR3 runs 15 residues. CDR1 and CDR2 (germline): LNHDA, SQIVND (reference sequence).

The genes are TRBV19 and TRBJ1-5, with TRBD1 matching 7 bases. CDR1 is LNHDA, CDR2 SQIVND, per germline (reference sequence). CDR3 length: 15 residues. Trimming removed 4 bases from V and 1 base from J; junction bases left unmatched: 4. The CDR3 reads CASSTGGMSNQPQHF. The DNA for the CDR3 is TGTGCCAGTAGTACAGGGGGGATGAGCAATCAGCCCCAGCATTTT.

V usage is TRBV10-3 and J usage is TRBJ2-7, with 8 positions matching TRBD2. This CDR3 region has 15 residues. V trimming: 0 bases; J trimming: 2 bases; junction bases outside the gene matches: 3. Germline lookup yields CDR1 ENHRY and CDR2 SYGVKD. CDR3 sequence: CAISESSGGTYEQYF. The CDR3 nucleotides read TGTGCCATCAGTGAGTCGAGCGGGGGTACCTACGAGCAGTACTTC.

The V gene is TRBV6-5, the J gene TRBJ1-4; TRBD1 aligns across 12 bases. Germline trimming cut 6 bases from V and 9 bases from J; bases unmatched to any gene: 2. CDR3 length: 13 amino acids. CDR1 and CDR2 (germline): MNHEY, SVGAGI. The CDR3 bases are TGTGCCAGCAGGGGGACAGGGGGCCAAAAACTGTTTTTT. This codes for CASRGTGGQKLFF.

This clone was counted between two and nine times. In DNA form, the CDR3 reads TGTGCCTTGGAGCCCAACTCTGGGTATGGCTACACCTTC. Translated, it gives CALEPNSGYGYTF. The V and J genes are TRBV30 and TRBJ1-2, with unresolved D. This CDR3 is built from 13 residues. V shed 7 bases and J shed 5 bases, with 17 bases lying between them. Germline CDR1 GTSNPN, CDR2 SVGIG (reference sequence). Using reference TRBV30 and TRBJ1-2 for the parts outside the CDR3, the full variable domain is SQTIHQWPATLVQPVGSPLSLECTVEGTSNPNLYWYRQAAGRGLQLLFYSVGIGQISSEVPQNLSASRPQDRQFILSSKKLLLSDSGFYLCALEPNSGYGYTFGSGTRLTVV.

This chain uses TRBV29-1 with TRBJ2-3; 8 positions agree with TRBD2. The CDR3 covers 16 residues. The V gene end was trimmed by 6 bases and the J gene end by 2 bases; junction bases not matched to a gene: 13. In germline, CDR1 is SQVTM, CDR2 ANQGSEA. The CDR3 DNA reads TGCAGCGTGGCAGGCCTGGAGCGGGAGTCCACAGATACGCAGTATTTT. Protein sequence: CSVAGLERESTDTQYF.

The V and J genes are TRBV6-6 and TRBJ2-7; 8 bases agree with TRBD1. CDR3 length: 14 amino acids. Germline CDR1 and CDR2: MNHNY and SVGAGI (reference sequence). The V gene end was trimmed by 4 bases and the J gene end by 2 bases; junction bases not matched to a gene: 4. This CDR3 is CASSSRTGTYEQYF. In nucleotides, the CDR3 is TGTGCCAGCAGTTCTCGGACAGGGACCTACGAGCAGTACTTC.

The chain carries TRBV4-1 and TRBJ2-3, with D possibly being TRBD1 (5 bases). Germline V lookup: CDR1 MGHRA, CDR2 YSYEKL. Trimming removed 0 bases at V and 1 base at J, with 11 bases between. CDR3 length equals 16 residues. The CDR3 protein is CASSQDSAGRTDTQYF. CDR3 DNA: TGCGCCAGCAGCCAAGATAGTGCAGGGCGCACAGATACGCAGTATTTT.

CDR3 amino acids: CASSSPQGTNEKLFF. In nucleotides, the CDR3 is TGTGCCAGCAGCTCCCCCCAGGGAACTAATGAAAAACTGTTTTTT. This chain joins TRBV5-4 and TRBJ1-4, with D perhaps matching TRBD1 (5 bases). Germline V CDR1 and CDR2: SGHNT, YYREEE (reference sequence). This CDR3 has 15 residues. V was cut by 3 bases and J by 1 base, with 10 bases left in between. Filled out from reference TRBV5-4 and TRBJ1-4, the complete variable domain reads ETGVTQSPTHLIKTRGQQVTLRCSSQSGHNTVSWYQQALGQGPQFIFQYYREEENGRGNFPPRFSGLQFPNYSSELNVNALELDDSALYLCASSSPQGTNEKLFFGSGTQLSVL.

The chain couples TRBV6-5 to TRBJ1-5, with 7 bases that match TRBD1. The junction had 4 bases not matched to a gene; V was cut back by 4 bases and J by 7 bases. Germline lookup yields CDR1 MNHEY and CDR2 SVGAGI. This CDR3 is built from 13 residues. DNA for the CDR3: TGTGCCAGCAGTTTGTACAGGGGCCAGCCCCAGCATTTT. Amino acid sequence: CASSLYRGQPQHF.

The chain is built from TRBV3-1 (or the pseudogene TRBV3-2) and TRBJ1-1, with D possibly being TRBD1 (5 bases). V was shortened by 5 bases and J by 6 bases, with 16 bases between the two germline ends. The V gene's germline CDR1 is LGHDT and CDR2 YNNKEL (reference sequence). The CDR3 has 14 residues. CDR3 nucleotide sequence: TGTGCCAGCAGCGCGGGGGGGTGGAGGTCTGAAGCTTTCTTT. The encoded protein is CASSAGGWRSEAFF.

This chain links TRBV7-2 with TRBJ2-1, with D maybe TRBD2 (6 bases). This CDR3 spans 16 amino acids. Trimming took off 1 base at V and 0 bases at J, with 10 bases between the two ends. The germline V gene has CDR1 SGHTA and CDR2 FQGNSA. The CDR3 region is CASSLGGTSSYNEQFF. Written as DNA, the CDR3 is TGTGCCAGCAGCTTAGGCGGGACGAGCTCCTACAATGAGCAGTTCTTC.

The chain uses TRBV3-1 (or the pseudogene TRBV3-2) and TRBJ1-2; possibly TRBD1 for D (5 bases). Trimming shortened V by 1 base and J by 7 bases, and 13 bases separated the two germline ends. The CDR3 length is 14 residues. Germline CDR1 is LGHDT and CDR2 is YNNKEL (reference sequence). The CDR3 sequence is CASSQGEGMGGYTF. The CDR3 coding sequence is TGTGCCAGCAGCCAAGGGGAGGGGATGGGTGGCTACACCTTC.

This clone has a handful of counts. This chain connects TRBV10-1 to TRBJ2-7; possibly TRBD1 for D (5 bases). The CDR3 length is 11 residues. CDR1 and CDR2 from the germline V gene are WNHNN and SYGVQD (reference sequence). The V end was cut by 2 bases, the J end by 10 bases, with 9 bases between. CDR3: CASSEGQTQYF. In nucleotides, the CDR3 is TGCGCCAGCAGTGAGGGACAAACCCAGTACTTC.